This T cell receptor (beta chain) was recorded in a study of shared T cell receptors in the human thymus (dated by TCRdb to about 2021). Looking at the study overall: The study investigated the way shared, self-reactive T-cell receptor alpha chains are produced in the human thymus.

Libraries were made using the immunoSEQ multiplex PCR assay. In TCRdb, the immuneACCESS table is reduced to in-frame sequences with V and J assigned. These tables do not hold every clone; where another copy was compared, an unresolved V gene accounts for under half, and the others remain unexplained. Recorded for this sample are roughly 410,000 clones; roughly 94% of them occurred a single time. The ten largest account for roughly 0.02% of the sample. CDR1 MNHNS and CDR2 SASEGT were looked up in the germline V gene. The CDR3, from cysteine to phenylalanine, totals 14 residues. The retained sequence is limited to the CDR3, 42 bases, with the frame set at the first base. The V and J ends are trimmed by 7 bases and 4 bases, leaving 16 bases between them. This clone was recorded once. Its antigen is not yet known. The sample holds no much larger clone one base away, and base qualities are not on file.

The TCR originated in a human donor. Sequencing was carried out using thymocytes. The chain uses TRBV6-1 and TRBJ1-2; the D gene identity is not certain. The DNA sequence is TGTGCCAGCAAGGAGGCACCCGCATTCTATGGCTACACCTTC. It is translated as CASKEAPAFYGYTF.